Listed below are T cell receptor beta chains from one sample, sequenced in a study of tissue T cells after allogeneic stem cell transplantation. Sequencing was performed with immunoSEQ multiplex PCR; in TCRdb, only in-frame clones are kept and a portion is missing. The sample records more than 9,000 clones, roughly 70% being singletons. The source material was tissue from the right colon, sampled at autopsy. These receptors were collected from a woman aged 18 to 50 with breast cancer. The CDR3 runs from the conserved cysteine through the conserved F or W. A D gene is named only where the DNA matches it firmly. Part of the rows lack a size; the others show once, few, many or a class for expanded clones.

d_call	v_call	j_call	clone_size	cdr3_nt	cdr3_aa
-	TRBV10-3	TRBJ1-1	-	TGTGCCATCAGTGAAGGTAGTGGGGGACGGCAGAACACTGAAGCTTTCTTT	CAISEGSGGRQNTEAFF
TRBD1	TRBV4-3	TRBJ2-7	-	TGCGCCAGCAGCCAAACCGGGACAGGGGGCGCCGGGCAGTACTTC	CASSQTGTGGAGQYF
-	TRBV6-5	TRBJ2-2	-	TGTGCCAGCAGTACATCAGGGAGTACAGGCGGGGAGCTGTTTTTT	CASSTSGSTGGELFF
TRBD1	TRBV7-9	TRBJ2-7	few	TGTGCCAGCAGCCCGAAAGTCCAAACAGGGGCCTGGGAGCAGTACTTC	CASSPKVQTGAWEQYF
TRBD2	TRBV5-1	TRBJ2-7	-	TGCGCCAGCAGCGGGACTAGCGGGTCCTACGAGCAGTACTTC	CASSGTSGSYEQYF
TRBD2	TRBV5-1	TRBJ2-7	-	TGCGCCAGCAGCTTTGTTAGCGGGAGCTACGAGCAGTACTTC	CASSFVSGSYEQYF
TRBD1	TRBV6-4	TRBJ2-6	-	TGTGCCAGCAGTGACCGACAGGGGGGCGGCGACTCTGGGGCCAACGTCCTGACTTTC	CASSDRQGGGDSGANVLTF
-	TRBV28	TRBJ2-3	few	TGTGCCAGCAGTTCCCCAGATACGCAGTATTTT	CASSSPDTQYF
TRBD1	TRBV7-9	TRBJ2-1	-	TGTGCCAGCAGAGCCGGGACAGGGCCCTGGAATGAGCAGTTCTTC	CASRAGTGPWNEQFF
-	TRBV9	TRBJ2-1	-	TGTGCCAGCAGCGTAGGGGGGACCGGGGGCAATGAGCAGTTCTTC	CASSVGGTGGNEQFF
TRBD1	TRBV19	TRBJ2-5	-	TGTGCCAGTAGTAGACAGGGACGGGGAGAGACCCAGTACTTC	CASSRQGRGETQYF
-	TRBV4-3	TRBJ2-7	once	TGCGCCAGCAGCCAAGAATCAATTGGATCCTACGAGCAGTACTTC	CASSQESIGSYEQYF
-	TRBV28	TRBJ1-1	-	TGTGCCAGCAGTTCTCAGGGGCCCATGAACACTGAAGCTTTCTTT	CASSSQGPMNTEAFF
-	TRBV12-3/TRBV12-4	TRBJ2-2	-	TGTGCCAGCAGTTTACGGGGGTTCGGGGAGCTGTTTTTT	CASSLRGFGELFF
TRBD2	TRBV7-3	TRBJ2-1	-	TGTGCCAGCAGCTTAAGGACTAGCGGTGACAATGAGCAGTTCTTC	CASSLRTSGDNEQFF
-	TRBV18	TRBJ2-7	-	TGTGCCAGCTCACCACCGGACCGCTCCTACGAGCAGTACTTC	CASSPPDRSYEQYF
TRBD2	TRBV27	TRBJ2-7	-	TGTGCCAGCAGTCCCCGTAGCGGGAGGCGGACCTACGAGCAGTACTTC	CASSPRSGRRTYEQYF
TRBD1	TRBV9	TRBJ1-4	-	TGTGCCAGCAGCCCGACAGACAGGGGTGCCTTTTCCCGGGGAGAAAAACTGTTTTTT	CASSPTDRGAFSRGEKLFF
TRBD2	TRBV7-2	TRBJ2-3	once	TGTGCCAGCAGCCAGGGACTAGCGGGAGTGGCAGATACGCAGTATTTT	CASSQGLAGVADTQYF
-	TRBV6-1	TRBJ2-7	medium-sized	TGTGCCAGCAGTGAGCAAACTGGGAGCTCCTACGAGCAGTACTTC	CASSEQTGSSYEQYF
TRBD2	TRBV29-1	TRBJ2-1	once	TGCAGCGTCAGGACTAGCGAGTACAATGAGCAGTTCTTC	CSVRTSEYNEQFF
TRBD2	TRBV7-9	TRBJ2-1	-	TGTGCCAGCAGCTCCCTGGGACTAGCGGGGGGTCTGGTCTTC	CASSSLGLAGGLVF
TRBD1	TRBV9	TRBJ2-7	-	TGTGCCAGCAGCCAACAGGGGGGCAGCTACGAGCAGTACTTC	CASSQQGGSYEQYF
-	TRBV11-3	TRBJ2-2	few	TGTGCCAGCAGCTTAGCCGTAGCGCGGGAGCTGTTTTTT	CASSLAVARELFF
-	TRBV4-3	TRBJ1-4	-	TGCGCCAGCAGCCCTACCTTTGCAACTAATGAAAAACTGTTTTTT	CASSPTFATNEKLFF
-	TRBV24-1	TRBJ1-4	-	TGTGCCACCTCCTCCGGGGCCGCAAATGAAAAACTGTTTTTT	CATSSGAANEKLFF
-	TRBV18	TRBJ1-5	-	TGTGCCAGCTCACCACCAGTGGACCGCAAAAGGGGGGCCCAGCATTTT	CASSPPVDRKRGAQHF
TRBD1	TRBV6-5	TRBJ1-6	-	TGTGCCAGCAGCCTGAGACAGGGGATGACACCCCTCCACTTT	CASSLRQGMTPLHF
TRBD1	TRBV30	TRBJ1-4	-	TGTGCCTGGAGTACCCGGACAGGGGCGGGTGAAAAACTGTTTTTT	CAWSTRTGAGEKLFF
-	TRBV5-1	TRBJ2-5	-	TGCGCCAGCAGCCCGTTCAACATGGAGACCCAGTACTTC	CASSPFNMETQYF
-	TRBV7-2	TRBJ2-3	-	TGTGCCAGCACCGCCGGGACCCTCTATACGCAGTATTTT	CASTAGTLYTQYF